The sequence of this T cell receptor (beta chain) was determined in a study of T cell repertoires in cytomegalovirus infection. Looking at the study overall: From public TCR beta signatures came an indication of both CMV infection and matching HLA type.

About this clonotype: Its target is unknown.

V shed 2 bases and J shed 5 bases, with 10 bases lying between them. The germline V gene has CDR1 MNHEY and CDR2 SMNVEV (reference sequence). CDR3 length: 14 amino acids. TCRdb itself ran the reads through MiXCR, one entry per CDR3 protein. The sample yields 100,000 to 120,000 distinct CDR3 sequences, about 30% seen once. The sample here was CD8+ T cells from cultured PBMCs, taken from culture after CMV antigen stimulation. This chain uses TRBV27 with TRBJ1-5; no reliable D call. This TCR was recovered from a human donor in good health (CMV status not recorded). Some clones in this sample may be carry-over from other donors' samples. This chain's CDR3 is CASSLREVHQPQHF. CDR3 nucleotide sequence: TGTGCCAGCAGTTTAAGGGAGGTGCATCAGCCCCAGCATTTT.